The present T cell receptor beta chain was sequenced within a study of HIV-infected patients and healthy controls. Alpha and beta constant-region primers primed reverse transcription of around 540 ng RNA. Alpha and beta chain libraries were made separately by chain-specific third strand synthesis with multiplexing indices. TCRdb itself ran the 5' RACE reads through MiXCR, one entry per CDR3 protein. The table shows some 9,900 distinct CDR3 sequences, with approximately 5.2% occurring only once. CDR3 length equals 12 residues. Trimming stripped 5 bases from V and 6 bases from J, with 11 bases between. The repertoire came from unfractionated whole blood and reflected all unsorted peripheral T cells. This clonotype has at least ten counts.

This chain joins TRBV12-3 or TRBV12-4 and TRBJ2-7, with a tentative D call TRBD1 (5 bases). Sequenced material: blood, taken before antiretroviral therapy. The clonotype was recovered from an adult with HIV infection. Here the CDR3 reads CASSPDSGEQYF. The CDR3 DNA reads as TGTGCCAGCAGTCCAGACAGTGGCGAGCAGTACTTC.